Shown below are 24 T cell receptor beta chains from a single sample sequenced in a study of regulatory T cells. These receptors are not linked to any known antigen. Findings of the study overall: Hydrophobic residues at CDR3 positions 6 and 7 were enriched in conventional CD4+ T cells of CD3G-deficient patients.

Amplification used 52 TRBV primers and 13 TRBJ primers. TCRdb's table, derived via immunoSEQ multiplex PCR, lists solely in-frame clones and lacks some. The data contain about 35,000 clones, about 89% of them singletons. Sequencing was carried out using conventional CD4+ T cells sorted from blood. The receptor source for this set is a person aged 18 to 30 with CD3G deficiency.

V is TRBV6-6 and J is TRBJ2-7; no reliable D call. V was trimmed by 5 bases and J by 8 bases, leaving 13 bases between them. The V gene's germline CDR1 is MNHNY and CDR2 SVGAGI (reference sequence). The CDR3 totals 12 residues. DNA of the CDR3: TGTGCCAGCAGTCCTACCCTAGGAAAGCAGTACTTC. This gives the protein CASSPTLGKQYF.

This chain connects TRBV6-5 to TRBJ1-4; D is unclear. Germline CDR1 reads MNHEY; CDR2 reads SVGAGI. With 0 bases removed from V and 10 bases from J, the gap between germline ends came to 9 bases. The CDR3 covers 13 residues. The CDR3 sequence: CASSYSVRGKLFF. CDR3 in DNA: TGTGCCAGCAGTTACTCGGTCCGCGGAAAACTGTTTTTT.

As regards this clone: The same CDR3 also results from other DNA sequences found in this sample. This rearrangement joins TRBV9 to TRBJ2-2, with D possibly being TRBD1 (5 bases). V shed 2 bases and J shed 4 bases, with 6 bases lying between them. The CDR3 extends over 13 amino acids. Looked up from germline, CDR1 is SGDLS and CDR2 is YYNGEE. CDR3 sequence: CASSVGPTGELFF. The CDR3 DNA follows: TGTGCCAGCAGCGTGGGGCCCACCGGGGAGCTGTTTTTT.

The CDR3: CASSAILDGRSYNEQFF. The CDR3 DNA sequence: TGTGCCAGTAGCGCAATTCTGGACGGCCGCTCCTACAATGAGCAGTTCTTC. The gene calls are TRBV19 and TRBJ2-1, with D unclear. V lost 6 bases, J lost 0 bases, and 18 bases lay in between. The CDR3 extends over 17 amino acids. CDR1 is LNHDA, CDR2 SQIVND, per germline (reference sequence).

The V gene is TRBV5-1, the J gene TRBJ1-2, with unresolved D. The CDR3 has 15 amino acids. Deletions cut 3 bases from V and 0 bases from J, with 12 bases between. Germline CDR1 reads SGHRS; CDR2 reads YFSETQ. Written as DNA, the CDR3 is TGCGCCAGCAGCTACGAGCCCCATCCTAACTATGGCTACACCTTC. Residues: CASSYEPHPNYGYTF.

This clone was observed once. This sequence joins TRBV7-8 and TRBJ2-7; D may match TRBD1 or TRBD2 (5 bases each). The length of the CDR3 is 13 residues. Trimming took 0 bases from V and 8 from J, leaving 11 bases between them. In germline, CDR1 is SGHVS, CDR2 FQNEAQ. In nucleotides, the CDR3 is TGTGCCAGCAGCTTAGCGGGGGTCAACCAGCAGTACTTC. Encoded protein: CASSLAGVNQQYF.

The rearrangement uses TRBV5-1 and TRBJ1-2; D is possibly TRBD1 (5 bases). The CDR3 runs to 13 residues. Trimming removed 3 bases from V and 3 bases from J, with 9 bases in between. The germline CDR1 and CDR2 sequences are SGHRS and YFSETQ. The CDR3 sequence: CASSYGGDYGYTF. For the CDR3, the DNA is TGCGCCAGCAGCTACGGGGGAGACTATGGCTACACCTTC.

This sequence joins TRBV7-9 and TRBJ2-1; 13 positions agree with TRBD2. The trim removed 5 bases at V and 8 bases at J, leaving 9 bases unmatched. The CDR3 runs to 16 residues. CDR1 and CDR2 (germline): SEHNR, FQNEAQ (reference sequence). In DNA, the CDR3 is TGTGCCAGCAGCCCGCCCCGGACTAGCGGGAGTCATGAGCAGTTCTTC. This codes for CASSPPRTSGSHEQFF.

The rearrangement links TRBV5-1 to TRBJ1-2; D call uncertain. Germline values: CDR1 SGHRS, CDR2 YFSETQ. This CDR3 contains 13 residues. Trimming took 0 bases from V and 8 from J, leaving 11 bases between them. CDR3 DNA sequence: TGCGCCAGCAGCTTGGGGCCGGGAAGCGGCTACACCTTC. Translated, it gives CASSLGPGSGYTF.

CDR3 nucleotide sequence: TGTGCCAGTAGTATCAGAGGGGACAATCAGCCCCAGCATTTT. Protein sequence: CASSIRGDNQPQHF. V is TRBV19 and J is TRBJ1-5, with TRBD1 as a possible D gene (5 bases). Looked up from germline, CDR1 is LNHDA and CDR2 is SQIVND (reference sequence). Trimming removed 3 bases at V and 3 bases at J, with 9 bases between. CDR3 size: 14 residues. Together with reference TRBV19 and TRBJ1-5, the CDR3 gives the full variable domain: DGGITQSPKYLFRKEGQNVTLSCEQNLNHDAMYWYRQDPGQGLRLIYYSQIVNDFQKGDIAEGYSVSREKKESFPLTVTSAQKNPTAFYLCASSIRGDNQPQHFGDGTRLSIL.

This clone was counted a few times. The CDR3 loop reads CAISADRYEQYF. In DNA form, the CDR3 reads TGTGCCATCAGTGCTGATCGTTACGAGCAGTACTTC. This chain uses TRBV10-3 with TRBJ2-7; no definite D call. CDR1 ENHRY and CDR2 SYGVKD come from the germline V gene. With 4 bases removed from V and 4 bases from J, the gap between germline ends came to 8 bases. The CDR3 contains 12 residues.

The gene calls are TRBV6-6 and TRBJ2-7, with D perhaps TRBD2 (7 bases). Germline CDR1 MNHNY, CDR2 SVGAGI (reference sequence). V lost 6 bases and J 6 bases, leaving 18 bases between the germline ends. This CDR3 is built from 14 residues. CDR3 sequence (DNA): TGTGCCAGCAGCCCCCCACAGGGCGGGGGCGAGCAGTACTTC. Its protein is CASSPPQGGGEQYF.

The rearrangement uses TRBV7-9 and TRBJ2-3; tentatively, D is TRBD2 (7 bases). V was pared by 3 bases and J by 6 bases, with 16 bases between. The germline CDR1 and CDR2 sequences are SEHNR and FQNEAQ (reference sequence). CDR3 size: 15 residues. The CDR3 sequence: CASSFSRGASDTQYF. The DNA of the CDR3 is TGTGCCAGCAGCTTTAGCCGGGGGGCCTCTGATACGCAGTATTTT.

This clone was picked up one time. V is TRBV6-1 and J is TRBJ2-5; weak D call: TRBD2 (5 bases). Per the germline V gene, CDR1 is MNHNS and CDR2 is SASEGT. The CDR3 covers 14 residues. Trimming left V 5 bases short and J 2 bases short, with 12 bases between. The CDR3 reads CASSSRWRQETQYF. The DNA for the CDR3 is TGTGCCAGCAGTTCCCGGTGGAGGCAAGAGACCCAGTACTTC.

V usage is TRBV28 and J usage is TRBJ2-1; D possibly corresponds to TRBD2 (5 bases). V lost 6 bases, J lost 7 bases, and 16 bases lay in between. Germline-derived CDR1 and CDR2 are MDHEN and SYDVKM. The CDR3 has 14 residues. The CDR3 DNA is TGTGCCAGCAGGCCCCCAGGAGCGGTTAATGAGCAGTTCTTC. It is translated as CASRPPGAVNEQFF.

This sequence joins TRBV28 and TRBJ1-1; D is ambiguous. Trimming removed 6 bases at V and 0 bases at J, with 8 bases between. This CDR3 is 13 amino acids long. CDR1 and CDR2 (germline): MDHEN, SYDVKM. The CDR3 DNA reads as TGTGCCAGCAGCCCTAATATGAACACTGAAGCTTTCTTT. Translation: CASSPNMNTEAFF.

The chain couples TRBV6-1 to TRBJ2-7, with 10 bases that match TRBD1. This CDR3 spans 15 amino acids. With V trimmed by 6 bases and J by 3 bases, 8 bases remained unmatched. From germline, CDR1 is MNHNS and CDR2 SASEGT. The CDR3 sequence: CASSAGQGSSYEQYF. In DNA, the CDR3 is TGTGCCAGCAGCGCGGGACAGGGGAGTAGCTACGAGCAGTACTTC.

The chain recombines TRBV18 with TRBJ2-3, with 9 nucleotides matching TRBD2. Germline V gene sequence: CDR1 KGHSH, CDR2 LQKENI. This CDR3 comprises 15 residues. With 3 bases clipped from V and 2 bases from J, the junction kept 3 bases outside the gene matches. This chain's CDR3 is CASSPRTSDTDTQYF. CDR3 nucleotides: TGTGCCAGCTCACCCAGGACTAGCGACACAGATACGCAGTATTTT.

This clone has only a few counts. As DNA, the CDR3 is TGTGCCAGCAGTGCACGTCACGGGGGTACCTACGAGCAGTACTTC. Protein product: CASSARHGGTYEQYF. The V and J genes are TRBV6-5 and TRBJ2-7; tentatively, D is TRBD2 (6 bases). The CDR3 length is 15 residues. Germline lookup yields CDR1 MNHEY and CDR2 SVGAGI. Trimming removed 5 bases from V and 2 bases from J, with 16 bases in between.

This clone has only one observation. The chain uses TRBV10-3 and TRBJ2-7; no clear D gene. Germline V gene lookup returns CDR1 ENHRY and CDR2 SYGVKD. V lost 6 bases to trimming and J lost 2 bases, with 14 bases between them. This CDR3 has 14 amino acids. In DNA, the CDR3 is TGTGCCATCAGCGACGGGCCGTCTACCTACGAGCAGTACTTC. Translated, it gives CAISDGPSTYEQYF.

V and J are TRBV10-3 and TRBJ2-1, with D perhaps matching TRBD1 (6 bases). The CDR3 is 12 residues long. The germline V and J ends were trimmed by 10 bases and 3 bases, with 10 bases remaining between them. Germline assignment: CDR1 ENHRY and CDR2 SYGVKD. CDR3: CATRQVYNEQFF. The CDR3 region has the DNA TGTGCCACCAGACAGGTCTACAATGAGCAGTTCTTC.

The chain is built from TRBV28 and TRBJ2-7; possibly TRBD2 for D (7 bases). V was pared by 6 bases and J by 4 bases, with 22 bases between. CDR3 length: 16 amino acids. The V gene's germline CDR1 is MDHEN and CDR2 SYDVKM. CDR3 sequence: CASRGGGGPGAYEQYF. CDR3 DNA: TGTGCCAGCAGGGGAGGCGGGGGACCGGGGGCGTACGAGCAGTACTTC.

The chain carries TRBV28 and TRBJ2-7; 7 bases match TRBD1. The CDR3 has 15 residues. From germline, CDR1 is MDHEN and CDR2 SYDVKM. V lost 4 bases to trimming and J lost 4 bases; unmatched junction nucleotides: 10. The CDR3 is CASSYKGAKGYEQYF. CDR3 nucleotides: TGTGCCAGCAGTTATAAGGGGGCGAAGGGGTACGAGCAGTACTTC. The complete variable domain, with remaining parts taken from reference TRBV28 and TRBJ2-7, reads DVKVTQSSRYLVKRTGEKVFLECVQDMDHENMFWYRQDPGLGLRLIYFSYDVKMKEKGDIPEGYSVSREKKERFSLILESASTNQTSMYLCASSYKGAKGYEQYFGPGTRLTVT.

This clone came up once. The chain has TRBV11-2 and TRBJ1-3, with a tentative D call TRBD1 (6 bases). The CDR3 is made up of 14 amino acids. V was cut by 2 bases and J by 6 bases, with 11 bases left in between. Germline V gene data show CDR1 as SGHAT and CDR2 as FQNNGV. The CDR3 region has the DNA TGTGCCAGCAGCTTATCAGGGGTTGCAAACACCATATATTTT. Translation: CASSLSGVANTIYF.